The text below deals with one T cell receptor (beta chain). Its antigen is as yet unknown. Distinct nucleotide sequences in the sample also encode this CDR3. This sample was taken from a study of cytomegalovirus exposure and HLA in healthy donors. Study outcomes and limitations: Cytomegalovirus association was listed for about 170 TCR beta chains.

In the PCR, 60 Vbeta and 13 Jbeta primers were used. Sequencing was performed with immunoSEQ multiplex PCR; in TCRdb, only in-frame clones are kept and a portion is missing. The table lists under 200,000 clones, approximately 79% of them singletons. The donors gave bone marrow, and they were healthy. While unrecorded immune exposures were likely, the donors were nominally healthy when sampled. CDR1 and CDR2 (germline): SGHRS, YFSETQ. This CDR3 is 15 amino acids long. V lost 0 bases, J lost 4 bases, and 2 bases stayed unmatched. V and J are TRBV5-1 and TRBJ2-1, with 9 bases that match TRBD2. The clonotype comes from a woman aged 35 to 49 in good health and CMV-seronegative. The sample was PBMCs. The chain's CDR3 is CASSLVSGGYNEQFF. In DNA, the CDR3 is TGCGCCAGCAGCTTGGTCAGCGGGGGGTACAATGAGCAGTTCTTC.